This TCR beta chain was profiled in a study of read filtering for tumor transcriptome and immune sequencing. Study in general: DNase treatment preceded whole-transcriptome library preparation.

Of note for this clonotype: Its antigen remains unknown. The conserved phenylalanine or tryptophan is not found at the CDR3 terminus, so this likely reflects a read error. The DNA is left out, because the CDR3 cannot be placed on it with certainty; the CDR3 is given as TCRdb lists it.

This library used approximately 390 ng RNA and molecular barcoded adaptors spanning alpha/delta and beta/gamma chains. TCRdb itself ran the reads through MiXCR, one entry per CDR3 protein. This table has about 58,000 distinct CDR3 sequences, approximately 13% appearing once. The germline gives CDR1 MGHRA, CDR2 YSYEKL. 17 amino acids form the CDR3, both terminal residues included. Study results and limitations: Dropping single-read clonotypes raised IR-seq and RNA-seq shared-clonotype correlation.

The receptor was isolated from a donor at least 40 years old with multiple myeloma. V and J are TRBV4-1 and TRBJ2-1; whether TRBD1, the table's D call, matches the DNA was not checked. Sequenced: a population of CD138-negative cells sorted from bone marrow. The CDR3 sequence is CASSQDWRQGGHNEQIS.